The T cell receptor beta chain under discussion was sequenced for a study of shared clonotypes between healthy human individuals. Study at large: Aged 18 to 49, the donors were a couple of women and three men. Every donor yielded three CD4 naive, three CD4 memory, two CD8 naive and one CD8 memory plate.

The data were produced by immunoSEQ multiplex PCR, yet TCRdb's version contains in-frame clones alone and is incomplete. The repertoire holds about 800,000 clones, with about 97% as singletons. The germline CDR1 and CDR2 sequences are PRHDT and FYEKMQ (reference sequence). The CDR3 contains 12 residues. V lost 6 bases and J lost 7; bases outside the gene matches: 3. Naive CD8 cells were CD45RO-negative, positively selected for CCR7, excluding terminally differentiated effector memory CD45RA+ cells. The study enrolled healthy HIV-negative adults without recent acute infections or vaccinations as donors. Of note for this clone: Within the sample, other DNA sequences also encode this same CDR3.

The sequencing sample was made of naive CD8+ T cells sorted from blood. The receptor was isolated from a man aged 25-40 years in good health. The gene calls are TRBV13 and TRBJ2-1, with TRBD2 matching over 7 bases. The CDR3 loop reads CASSLSGNEQFF. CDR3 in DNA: TGTGCCAGCAGTCTTAGCGGGAATGAGCAGTTCTTC.